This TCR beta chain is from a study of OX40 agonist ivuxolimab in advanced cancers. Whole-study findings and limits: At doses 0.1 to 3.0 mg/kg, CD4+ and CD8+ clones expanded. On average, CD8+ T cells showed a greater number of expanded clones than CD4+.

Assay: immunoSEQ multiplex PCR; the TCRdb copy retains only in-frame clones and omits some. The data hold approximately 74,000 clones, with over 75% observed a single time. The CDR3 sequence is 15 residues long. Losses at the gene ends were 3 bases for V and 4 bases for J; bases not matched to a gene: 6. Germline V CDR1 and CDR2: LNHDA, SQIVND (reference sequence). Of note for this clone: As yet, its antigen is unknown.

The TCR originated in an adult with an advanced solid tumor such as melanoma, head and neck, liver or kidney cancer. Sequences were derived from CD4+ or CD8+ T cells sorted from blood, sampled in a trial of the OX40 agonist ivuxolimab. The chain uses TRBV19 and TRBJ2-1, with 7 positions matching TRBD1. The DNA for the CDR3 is TGTGCCAGTAGTATTTCGGGCAGGGGGTACAATGAGCAGTTCTTC. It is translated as CASSISGRGYNEQFF. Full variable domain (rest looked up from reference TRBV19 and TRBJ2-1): DGGITQSPKYLFRKEGQNVTLSCEQNLNHDAMYWYRQDPGQGLRLIYYSQIVNDFQKGDIAEGYSVSREKKESFPLTVTSAQKNPTAFYLCASSISGRGYNEQFFGPGTRLTVL.